These T cell receptor beta chains were read from a single sample in a study of blood T cell repertoires in COVID-19. Method: immunoSEQ multiplex PCR; TCRdb's copy keeps in-frame clones and lacks some. The table includes roughly 120,000 clones, about 85% detected once. Input material: peripheral blood. Source of these receptors: a man in his forties with acute or convalescent COVID-19. The CDR3 runs from the conserved cysteine through the conserved F or W. Each record gives: D gene, J gene, clone size, V gene, CDR3 DNA, CDR3 protein. D genes are given only for firm matches. Expanded clones get a size class; other rows say once, few or many, or leave the size out.

>.|TRBJ1-2|.|TRBV2
TGTGCCAGCAGTGAAGCCGAGGGCGACTATGGCTACACCTTC
CASSEAEGDYGYTF
>.|TRBJ2-1|.|TRBV5-5
TGTGCCAGCAGCTTTTCCAGGGCCTACAATGAGCAGTTCTTC
CASSFSRAYNEQFF
>.|TRBJ2-3|.|TRBV30
TGTGCCTGGAGTCTAGACTCGTATACGCAGTATTTT
CAWSLDSYTQYF
>TRBD1|TRBJ2-7|.|TRBV19
TGTGCCAGTAGAGAACAGGGGGCGGATCCTTACGAGCAGTACTTC
CASREQGADPYEQYF
>.|TRBJ2-7|.|TRBV30
TGTGCCTGGAGGACAGGCTCCTACGAGCAGTACTTC
CAWRTGSYEQYF
>TRBD1|TRBJ1-5|.|TRBV19
TGTGCCAGTAGTATTACGCCGGGACAGATCAATCAGCCCCAGCATTTT
CASSITPGQINQPQHF
>TRBD1|TRBJ1-5|.|TRBV27
TGTGCCAGCAGTTCGACAGGGGGCCGGGATCAGCCCCAGCATTTT
CASSSTGGRDQPQHF
>.|TRBJ2-5|.|TRBV7-2
TGTGCCAGCAGCGGAGGCGGCGGGGTTATGAAGACCCAGTACTTC
CASSGGGGVMKTQYF
>.|TRBJ1-4|.|TRBV6-2/TRBV6-3
TGTGCCAGCAGCCAAGCCGCCGAGAATGAAAAACTGTTTTTT
CASSQAAENEKLFF
>TRBD1|TRBJ2-7|.|TRBV6-5
TGTGCCAGCAGTTCCTCGGACAGGGCCGAGCAGTACTTC
CASSSSDRAEQYF
>.|TRBJ1-1|.|TRBV5-1
TGCGCCAGCAGCTTATCCACGGGGGGGAACACTGAAGCTTTCTTT
CASSLSTGGNTEAFF
>TRBD1|TRBJ1-2|.|TRBV7-9
TGTGCCAGCAGCAATGGACAGGGCGGGTATGGCTACACCTTC
CASSNGQGGYGYTF
>.|TRBJ2-3|.|TRBV2
TGTGCCAGCAGGACTACTACCCTGGGGGATACGCAGTATTTT
CASRTTTLGDTQYF
>TRBD1|TRBJ2-1|few|TRBV2
TGTGCCAGCAGTGAGGTACAGGGGGCGCGGAATGAGCAGTTCTTC
CASSEVQGARNEQFF
>.|TRBJ1-3|.|TRBV27
TGTGCCAGCAGTTCTGGGGGGTACCGAAACACCATATATTTT
CASSSGGYRNTIYF
>.|TRBJ1-2|.|TRBV19
TGTGCCAGTACTCTGGACTTCAGTGGCTACACCTTC
CASTLDFSGYTF
>.|TRBJ2-3|.|TRBV11-2
TGTGCCAGCAGCCCCCGTAGGACAGGCGGAGGGGATACGCAGTATTTT
CASSPRRTGGGDTQYF
>.|TRBJ1-4|few|TRBV10-3
TGTGCCATCAGTGGAAGACAGAATGAAAAACTGTTTTTT
CAISGRQNEKLFF
>.|TRBJ2-7|.|TRBV10-1
TGCGCCAGCAGTACCCAGGACAGCCAAACGCAGTACTTC
CASSTQDSQTQYF
>TRBD1|TRBJ2-1|.|TRBV15
TGTGCCACCAGCAGAGGCCTCAGCGGACAGGGGCAAGAGTTCTTC
CATSRGLSGQGQEFF
>.|TRBJ1-4|few|TRBV6-6
TGTGCCAGCACCAAGGGGACTAATGAAAAACTGTTTTTT
CASTKGTNEKLFF
>.|TRBJ2-7|.|TRBV11-2
TGTGCCAGCAGCCCCTGGGGGACACCCGTCTCCTACGAGCAGTACTTC
CASSPWGTPVSYEQYF
>.|TRBJ2-3|.|TRBV29-1
TGCAGCGTTGTCAGGGACACAGATACGCAGTATTTT
CSVVRDTDTQYF